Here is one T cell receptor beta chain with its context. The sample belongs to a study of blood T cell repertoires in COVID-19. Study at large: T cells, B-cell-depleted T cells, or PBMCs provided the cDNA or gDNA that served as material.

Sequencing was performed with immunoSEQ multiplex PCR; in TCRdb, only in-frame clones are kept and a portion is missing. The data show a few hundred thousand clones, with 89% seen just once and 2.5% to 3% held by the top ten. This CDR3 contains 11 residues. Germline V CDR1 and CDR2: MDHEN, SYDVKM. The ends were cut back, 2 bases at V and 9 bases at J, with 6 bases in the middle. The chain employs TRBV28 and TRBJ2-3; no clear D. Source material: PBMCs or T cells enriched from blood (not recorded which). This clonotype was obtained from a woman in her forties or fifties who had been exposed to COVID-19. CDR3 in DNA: TGTGCCAGCAGTTTAGGAGTCACGCAGTATTTT. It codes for CASSLGVTQYF.